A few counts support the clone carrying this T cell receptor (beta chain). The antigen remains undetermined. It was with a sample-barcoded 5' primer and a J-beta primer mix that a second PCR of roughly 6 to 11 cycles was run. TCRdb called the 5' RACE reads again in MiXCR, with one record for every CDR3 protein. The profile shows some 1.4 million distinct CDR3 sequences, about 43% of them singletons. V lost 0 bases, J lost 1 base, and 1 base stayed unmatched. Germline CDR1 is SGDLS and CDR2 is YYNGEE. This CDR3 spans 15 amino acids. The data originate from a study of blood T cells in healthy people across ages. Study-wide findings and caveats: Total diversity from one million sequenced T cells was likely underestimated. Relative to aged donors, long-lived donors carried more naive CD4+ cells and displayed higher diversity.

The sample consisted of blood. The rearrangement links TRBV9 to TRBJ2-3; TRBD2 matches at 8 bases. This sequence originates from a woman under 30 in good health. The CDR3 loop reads CASSVGSGGTDTQYF. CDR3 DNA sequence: TGTGCCAGCAGCGTAGGTAGCGGGGGCACAGATACGCAGTATTTT.